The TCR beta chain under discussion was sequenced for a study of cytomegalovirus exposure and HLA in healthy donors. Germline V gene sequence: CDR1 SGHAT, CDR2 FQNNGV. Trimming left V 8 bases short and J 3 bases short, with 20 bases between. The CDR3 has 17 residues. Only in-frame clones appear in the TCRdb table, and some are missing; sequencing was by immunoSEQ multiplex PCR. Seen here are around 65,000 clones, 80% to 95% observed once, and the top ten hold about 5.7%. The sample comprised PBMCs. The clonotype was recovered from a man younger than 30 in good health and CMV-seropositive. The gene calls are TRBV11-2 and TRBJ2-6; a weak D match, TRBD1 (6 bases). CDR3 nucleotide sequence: TGTGCCAGCCCAAATGCTCGGCAGGGGAATGGGGCCAACGTCCTGACTTTC. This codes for CASPNARQGNGANVLTF.